The 22 T cell receptor beta chains below all came from one sample that was sequenced in a study of control samples from healthy donors and cancer patients. TCRdb keeps only in-frame clones here, not all; method: immunoSEQ multiplex PCR. The sample records some 87,000 clones, 75% to 95% being singletons. Sequencing input: blood. These receptors all come from a man aged 25 to 40 in good health.

The chain links TRBV5-4 to TRBJ1-5; 9 nucleotides agree with TRBD1. The CDR3 spans 13 residues. Losses at the gene ends were 4 bases for V and 7 bases for J; bases not matched to a gene: 3. Germline-derived CDR1 and CDR2 are SGHNT and YYREEE (reference sequence). This CDR3 reads CASSRDRAQPQHF. The CDR3 nucleotides are TGTGCCAGCAGCCGGGACAGGGCACAGCCCCAGCATTTT.

This clone has only one observation. V and J are TRBV11-2 and TRBJ2-1; the D gene is possibly TRBD1 (5 bases). Looked up from germline, CDR1 is SGHAT and CDR2 is FQNNGV. V lost 5 bases and J 10 bases, leaving 9 bases between the germline ends. The CDR3 extends over 11 amino acids. The DNA of the CDR3 is TGTGCCAGCAGCCTAGGGGCGGAGCAGTTCTTC. Protein: CASSLGAEQFF.

The chain has TRBV10-3 and TRBJ2-3; D unresolved. Germline V gene lookup returns CDR1 ENHRY and CDR2 SYGVKD. CDR3 length equals 14 residues. V dropped 0 bases and J dropped 1 base, with 5 bases sitting between them. This CDR3 is CAISESPRTDTQYF. DNA for the CDR3: TGTGCCATCAGTGAGTCTCCTCGCACAGATACGCAGTATTTT.

The rearrangement links TRBV25-1 to TRBJ2-7; no firm D call. The CDR3 totals 12 residues. V was clipped by 4 bases and J by 7 bases, with 11 bases between them. Germline CDR1 is MGHDK and CDR2 is SYGVNS. The CDR3: CASSVSFGEQYF. The CDR3 coding sequence is TGTGCCAGCAGTGTTTCCTTCGGAGAGCAGTACTTC.

This chain joins TRBV7-3 and TRBJ2-7; D might be TRBD1 (5 bases). The germline gives CDR1 SGHTA, CDR2 FQGTGA. V dropped 3 bases and J dropped 4 bases, with 16 bases sitting between them. This CDR3 is built from 15 residues. The CDR3 is CASSLSQGTAYEQYF. The DNA of the CDR3 is TGTGCCAGCAGCTTGTCCCAGGGAACCGCTTACGAGCAGTACTTC.

The genes are TRBV14 and TRBJ1-3, with D unclear. Trimming removed 4 bases from V and 0 bases from J, with 10 bases in between. The germline CDR1 and CDR2 sequences are SGHDN and FVKESK. The CDR3 covers 15 residues. CDR3: CASSPYSSSGNTIYF. CDR3 bases: TGTGCCAGCAGCCCCTACTCGAGCTCTGGAAACACCATATATTTT.

The rearrangement joins TRBV19 to TRBJ2-3; 12 bases agree with TRBD2. V gave up 2 bases and J gave up 5 bases; unmatched junction bases: 14. Germline V gene lookup returns CDR1 LNHDA and CDR2 SQIVND (reference sequence). This CDR3 has 19 residues. The DNA for the CDR3 is TGTGCCAGTAGTATATGGACCTCCGGACTAGCGGGAAGGGTAGATACGCAGTATTTT. The encoded protein is CASSIWTSGLAGRVDTQYF.

The V gene is TRBV5-1, the J gene TRBJ2-1; tentative D call: TRBD2 (5 bases). V was shortened by 0 bases and J by 8 bases, with 18 bases between the two germline ends. Per germline, CDR1 SGHRS and CDR2 YFSETQ. The CDR3 covers 16 residues. The CDR3 sequence is CASSLVSVGWVHEQFF. The CDR3 DNA reads as TGCGCCAGCAGCTTGGTTAGCGTGGGGTGGGTACATGAGCAGTTCTTC.

V usage is TRBV28 and J usage is TRBJ2-5; D is unresolved. Germline lookup yields CDR1 MDHEN and CDR2 SYDVKM. The CDR3 sequence is 15 residues long. V lost 6 bases, J lost 0 bases, and 14 bases lay in between. Here the CDR3 DNA reads TGTGCCAGCAGACCGGCCGGTGTGTACCAAGAGACCCAGTACTTC. This codes for CASRPAGVYQETQYF.

The chain is built from TRBV11-2 and TRBJ2-7, with TRBD1 identical over 7 bases. V lost 6 bases and J lost 4; bases outside the gene matches: 12. This CDR3 region has 15 residues. Germline lookup yields CDR1 SGHAT and CDR2 FQNNGV. In DNA, the CDR3 is TGTGCCAGCAGTCCTACGCTGGGACAGCATTACGAGCAGTACTTC. The encoded protein is CASSPTLGQHYEQYF.

This chain connects TRBV6-5 to TRBJ1-1; 7 nucleotides match TRBD1. CDR3 length: 13 residues. The V gene end was trimmed by 6 bases and the J gene end by 2 bases; junction bases not matched to a gene: 3. In germline, CDR1 is MNHEY, CDR2 SVGAGI. The CDR3 region has the DNA TGTGCCAGCAGACGACAGGGTAACACTGAAGCTTTCTTT. Protein product: CASRRQGNTEAFF.

This rearrangement joins TRBV7-9 to TRBJ2-2, with TRBD1 matching over 7 bases. The junction had 7 bases not matched to a gene; V was cut back by 0 bases and J by 6 bases. Germline V gives CDR1 SEHNR, CDR2 FQNEAQ (reference sequence). This CDR3 has 16 amino acids. The CDR3 DNA is TGTGCCAGCAGCTTAGCACTGACAGGGTCGGCCGGGGAGCTGTTTTTT. Amino acids: CASSLALTGSAGELFF.

The V call is TRBV20-1, the J call TRBJ1-2; D remains ambiguous. Germline-derived CDR1 and CDR2 are DFQATT and SNEGSKA (reference sequence). V lost 3 bases, J lost 2 bases, and 4 bases lay in between. The CDR3 extends over 11 amino acids. The CDR3 nucleotides are TGCAGTGCTAGTCCGAACTATGGCTACACCTTC. As protein: CSASPNYGYTF.

This clone was found once. V and J are TRBV4-1 and TRBJ2-2; TRBD2 matches 15 bases. J gave up 3 bases and V 2 bases, and 7 bases lay outside the gene matches. The V gene's germline CDR1 is MGHRA and CDR2 YSYEKL. The CDR3 loop spans 19 amino acids. CDR3 nucleotide sequence: TGCGCCAGCAGCCAATCGCGGACTAGCGGGAGGGGGTACACCGGGGAGCTGTTTTTT. Its protein is CASSQSRTSGRGYTGELFF.

The V and J genes are TRBV28 and TRBJ2-7, with D possibly matching TRBD2 (6 bases). V lost 2 bases and J lost 2, with 10 bases in between. CDR1 and CDR2 (germline): MDHEN, SYDVKM. The CDR3 runs 14 residues. CDR3 in amino acids: CASSLGAGPYEQYF. The CDR3 DNA reads TGTGCCAGCAGTTTAGGAGCGGGCCCCTACGAGCAGTACTTC.

The gene calls are TRBV18 and TRBJ1-5; D remains unclear. CDR3 length: 14 amino acids. The germline V and J ends were trimmed by 1 base and 0 bases, with 4 bases remaining between them. The germline gives CDR1 KGHSH, CDR2 LQKENI. The CDR3 loop is CASSPRNSNQPQHF. The CDR3 DNA reads TGTGCCAGCTCACCACGGAATAGCAATCAGCCCCAGCATTTT. The entire variable domain, with the rest obtained from reference TRBV18 and TRBJ1-5, is as follows: NAGVMQNPRHLVRRRGQEARLRCSPMKGHSHVYWYRQLPEEGLKFMVYLQKENIIDESGMPKERFSAEFPKEGPSILRIQQVVRGDSAAYFCASSPRNSNQPQHFGDGTRLSIL.

The CDR3 spells CAWVPTSGNTIYF. DNA of the CDR3: TGTGCCTGGGTCCCGACCTCTGGAAACACCATATATTTT. V usage is TRBV30 and J usage is TRBJ1-3, with D uncertain. CDR1 is GTSNPN and CDR2 is SVGIG in the germline V gene (reference sequence). The ends were cut back, 5 bases at V and 0 bases at J, with 8 bases in the middle. The CDR3 has 13 residues.

The CDR3 nucleotides read TGTGCCAGCAGTTTAGGACAGGGTGGGTCCAGTCAGCCCCAGCATTTT. It codes for CASSLGQGGSSQPQHF. The V and J genes are TRBV28 and TRBJ1-5; 8 bases line up with TRBD1. Germline trimming cut 2 bases from V and 6 bases from J; bases unmatched to any gene: 9. This CDR3 has 16 residues. Per the germline V gene, CDR1 is MDHEN and CDR2 is SYDVKM.

The V gene is TRBV28, the J gene TRBJ2-7; 10 bases agree with TRBD1. Germline values: CDR1 MDHEN, CDR2 SYDVKM. V dropped 6 bases and J dropped 2; count of bases not matched to a gene: 7. This CDR3 spans 15 amino acids. The DNA for the CDR3 is TGTGCCAGCAGGATCCCCGGGACAGGGGCCTACGAGCAGTACTTC. It yields the protein CASRIPGTGAYEQYF.

V usage is TRBV15 and J usage is TRBJ2-7; a possible D gene is TRBD2 (6 bases). The CDR3 runs 16 residues. The V gene lost 1 base and the J gene lost 0 bases, with 13 bases spanning the gap. The germline CDR1 and CDR2 sequences are LNHNV and YYDKDF (reference sequence). This CDR3 reads CATSRGFGGSSYEQYF. The CDR3 nucleotides read TGTGCCACCAGCAGAGGCTTCGGGGGTAGCTCCTACGAGCAGTACTTC.

The rearrangement links TRBV27 to TRBJ2-7; perhaps TRBD1 as D (6 bases). CDR1 MNHEY and CDR2 SMNVEV come from the germline V gene (reference sequence). Trimming cost V 5 bases and J 3 bases, with 11 bases left between them. This CDR3 has 13 amino acids. The CDR3 coding sequence is TGTGCCAGCAGTCCGATGGACAGCTACGAGCAGTACTTC. It yields the protein CASSPMDSYEQYF.

The chain recombines TRBV28 with TRBJ2-7; D unresolved. Looked up from germline, CDR1 is MDHEN and CDR2 is SYDVKM. CDR3 length: 11 residues. The V and J ends lost 1 base and 6 bases respectively, with 4 bases between them. The CDR3 coding sequence is TGTGCCAGCAGTTTATACGGCGAGCAGTACTTC. Translating it yields CASSLYGEQYF.